Below are 9 T cell receptor beta chains sequenced from a single sample in a study of blood T cell repertoires in COVID-19. Produced via immunoSEQ multiplex PCR; TCRdb's table is partial and in-frame only. Among under 500,000 clones listed, 70% to 90% were seen once. Material: PBMCs or T cells enriched from blood (not recorded which). The receptors derive from a woman aged 18 to 35 with acute COVID-19.

The CDR3 sequence is CASSPPGVGGETQYF. CDR3 DNA sequence: TGTGCCAGCTCACCTCCGGGAGTAGGAGGGGAGACCCAGTACTTC. The chain is built from TRBV18 and TRBJ2-5, with D possibly being TRBD2 (6 bases). Germline CDR1 and CDR2: KGHSH and LQKENI. The V end was cut by 3 bases, the J end by 5 bases, with 16 bases between. The CDR3 has 15 residues.

Only a few counts were recorded for this clone. This chain connects TRBV15 to TRBJ1-5; 7 bases are a match to TRBD1. This CDR3 is 14 amino acids long. Trimming at V came to 4 bases and at J to 5 bases, leaving 5 bases not matched to a gene. The germline CDR1 and CDR2 sequences are LNHNV and YYDKDF (reference sequence). The CDR3 protein is CATSTDRLDQPQHF. The CDR3 coding sequence is TGTGCCACCAGCACGGACAGGCTAGATCAGCCCCAGCATTTT. Looking up the rest from reference TRBV15 and TRBJ1-5 gives the full variable domain: DAMVIQNPRYQVTQFGKPVTLSCSQTLNHNVMYWYQQKSSQAPKLLFHYYDKDFNNEADTPDNFQSRRPNTSFCFLDIRSPGLGDTAMYLCATSTDRLDQPQHFGDGTRLSIL.

This chain connects TRBV27 to TRBJ2-2, with D perhaps TRBD1 (6 bases). CDR1 is MNHEY and CDR2 is SMNVEV in the germline V gene (reference sequence). CDR3 size: 18 residues. Trimming took off 2 bases at V and 2 bases at J, with 18 bases between the two ends. The CDR3 protein is CASSLLTSTGPNTGELFF. CDR3 nucleotide sequence: TGTGCCAGCAGTTTACTAACCTCGACAGGCCCTAACACCGGGGAGCTGTTTTTT.

In this sample, this clone turned up once. The chain employs TRBV7-6 and TRBJ2-7; 8 nucleotides align to TRBD2. Germline V gene data show CDR1 as SGHVS and CDR2 as FNYEAQ. The CDR3 length is 14 residues. The V gene end was trimmed by 5 bases and the J gene end by 6 bases; junction bases not matched to a gene: 9. The CDR3 protein is CASSLRGGSSEQYF. The CDR3 nucleotides are TGTGCCAGCAGCCTACGGGGGGGCTCGAGCGAGCAGTACTTC.

The chain has TRBV18 and TRBJ1-6; 10 bases map to TRBD1. Trimming removed 2 bases from V and 7 bases from J; junction bases left unmatched: 2. The length of the CDR3 is 15 residues. Per the germline V gene, CDR1 is KGHSH and CDR2 is LQKENI. For the CDR3, the DNA is TGTGCCAGCTCACCAGACAGGGGGCAAAATTCACCCCTCCACTTT. Translation: CASSPDRGQNSPLHF.

Comments on this clone: The junction differs from germline at one of its ends, possibly a read error. This sequence joins TRBV5-1 and TRBJ2-7, with 9 bases fitting TRBD1. The CDR3 covers 15 residues. Germline CDR1 SGHRS, CDR2 YFSETQ. The CDR3 here is CASRLAGTGSYEQYF. In DNA form, the CDR3 reads TGCGCCAGCAGATTGGCCGGGACAGGGAGCTACGAGCAGTACTTC.

This rearrangement joins TRBV28 to TRBJ1-3; D is undetermined. CDR3 length: 14 residues. Germline V CDR1 and CDR2: MDHEN, SYDVKM. Trimming took off 3 bases at V and 4 bases at J, with 10 bases between the two ends. CDR3 in amino acids: CASSFEFSGNTIYF. The CDR3 nucleotides are TGTGCCAGCAGTTTTGAGTTCTCGGGAAACACCATATATTTT. Drawing the rest from reference TRBV28 and TRBJ1-3, the complete variable domain is DVKVTQSSRYLVKRTGEKVFLECVQDMDHENMFWYRQDPGLGLRLIYFSYDVKMKEKGDIPEGYSVSREKKERFSLILESASTNQTSMYLCASSFEFSGNTIYFGEGSWLTVV.

V usage is TRBV18 and J usage is TRBJ1-2; perhaps TRBD1 as D (6 bases). Germline CDR1 and CDR2: KGHSH and LQKENI. The V and J ends lost 0 bases and 4 bases respectively, with 12 bases between them. This CDR3 contains 15 residues. In DNA form, the CDR3 reads TGTGCCAGCTCACCACCGACAGGAGAAATCTATGGCTACACCTTC. Encoded protein: CASSPPTGEIYGYTF.

The rearrangement joins TRBV11-2 to TRBJ2-3; 15 nucleotides agree with TRBD2. The CDR3 consists of 16 residues. V lost 6 bases, J lost 3 bases, and 4 bases stayed unmatched. The germline V gene encodes CDR1 SGHAT and CDR2 FQNNGV. The CDR3 DNA is TGTGCCAGCAGGTCAGGACTAGCGGGGGGGACAGATACGCAGTATTTT. Translated, it gives CASRSGLAGGTDTQYF.